These 9 T cell receptor beta chains came from one sample sequenced in a study of T cell responses to AZD1222 COVID-19 vaccine. Here immunoSEQ multiplex PCR was the method, and the copy in TCRdb shows in-frame clones only, minus some. This table holds roughly 150,000 clones, approximately 91% found once. This material consisted of peripheral blood, taken on day 0 of AZD1222 vaccination. The source of these receptors is an adult in good health.

The chain couples TRBV5-1 to TRBJ1-2; no clear D gene. This CDR3 is 13 amino acids long. From germline, CDR1 is SGHRS and CDR2 YFSETQ. V lost 4 bases and J lost 4, with 11 bases in between. Here the CDR3 reads CASSLDGGYGYTF. CDR3 coding DNA: TGCGCCAGCAGCCTTGACGGCGGCTATGGCTACACCTTC. The entire variable domain, with the rest obtained from reference TRBV5-1 and TRBJ1-2, is as follows: KAGVTQTPRYLIKTRGQQVTLSCSPISGHRSVSWYQQTPGQGLQFLFEYFSETQRNKGNFPGRFSGRQFSNSRSEMNVSTLELGDSALYLCASSLDGGYGYTFGSGTRLTVV.

This clone occurred a few times. This sequence joins TRBV27 and TRBJ1-5, with D uncertain. The CDR3 loop spans 13 amino acids. Per the germline V gene, CDR1 is MNHEY and CDR2 is SMNVEV (reference sequence). Between the trimmed V and J ends, which lost 4 bases and 7 bases, there was a span of 11 bases. CDR3: CASSSQRGQPQHF. As DNA, the CDR3 is TGTGCCAGCAGTTCCCAGAGAGGACAGCCCCAGCATTTT.

V and J are TRBV7-2 and TRBJ1-6, with 7 bases that match TRBD1. The junction had 8 bases not matched to a gene; V was cut back by 6 bases and J by 0 bases. CDR1 SGHTA and CDR2 FQGNSA come from the germline V gene. This CDR3 spans 17 amino acids. CDR3 nucleotides: TGTGCCAGCAGGCCGACAGGGACTAGCTCCTATAATTCACCCCTCCACTTT. It translates to CASRPTGTSSYNSPLHF.

The J gene is TRBJ2-3, the V gene TRBV11-1; 7 bases align to TRBD1. J lost 5 bases, V lost 6 bases, and 8 bases had no gene match. This CDR3 is built from 14 residues. CDR1 SGHAT and CDR2 FQDESV come from the germline V gene (reference sequence). CDR3: CASRRKGAIDTQYF. As DNA, the CDR3 is TGTGCCAGCAGAAGAAAGGGGGCAATAGATACGCAGTATTTT.

This chain links TRBV5-1 with TRBJ2-2; a weak D match, TRBD1 (6 bases). The CDR3 runs 13 residues. V was trimmed by 6 bases and J by 2 bases, leaving 8 bases between them. Germline V gene sequence: CDR1 SGHRS, CDR2 YFSETQ. CDR3 sequence: CASKQGNTGELFF. The CDR3 DNA is TGCGCCAGCAAACAGGGTAACACCGGGGAGCTGTTTTTT.

This chain links TRBV4-2 with TRBJ2-7; 8 bases align to TRBD1. Germline lookup yields CDR1 LGHNA and CDR2 YNFKEQ. The CDR3 sequence is 15 residues long. V shed 1 base and J 2 bases; nucleotides not matched to a gene: 4. The CDR3 protein is CASSQGQGAAYEQYF. The CDR3, as DNA: TGTGCCAGCAGCCAAGGCCAGGGGGCGGCCTACGAGCAGTACTTC.

The CDR3 region has the DNA TGCGCCAGCAGTAAGGGAGATACGCAGTATTTT. It specifies CASSKGDTQYF. This sequence joins TRBV10-2 and TRBJ2-3; D unclear. This CDR3 spans 11 amino acids. Trimming removed 5 bases from V and 5 bases from J, with 5 bases in between. Germline V CDR1 and CDR2: WSHSY, SAAADI.

The chain joins TRBV14 to TRBJ1-5; weak D call: TRBD1 (5 bases). Per the germline V gene, CDR1 is SGHDN and CDR2 is FVKESK. The CDR3 extends over 16 amino acids. Trimming removed 3 bases from V and 4 bases from J, with 16 bases in between. This CDR3 reads CASSHGGTGRNQPQHF. The CDR3 region has the DNA TGTGCCAGCAGCCATGGGGGGACTGGAAGAAATCAGCCCCAGCATTTT.

This clone was counted a single time. For the CDR3, the DNA is TGTGCCAGTAGTATGACGCAGGGGGCTTACAATGAGCAGTTCTTC. Protein product: CASSMTQGAYNEQFF. The chain recombines TRBV19 with TRBJ2-1, with 8 bases that match TRBD1. After removal of 3 bases from V and 4 bases from J, the junction contained 5 bases not matched to a gene. CDR3 length: 15 residues. Germline V gene lookup returns CDR1 LNHDA and CDR2 SQIVND (reference sequence). The full variable domain, rest sourced from reference TRBV19 and TRBJ2-1, is DGGITQSPKYLFRKEGQNVTLSCEQNLNHDAMYWYRQDPGQGLRLIYYSQIVNDFQKGDIAEGYSVSREKKESFPLTVTSAQKNPTAFYLCASSMTQGAYNEQFFGPGTRLTVL.